This T cell receptor beta chain was obtained from a study of T cell responses to AZD1222 COVID-19 vaccine. Study-level findings and limits: Reportedly, nearly half of unique spike TCRs recognized epitopes outside B.1.351/B.1.1.7 mutations.

Germline V CDR1 and CDR2: MGHRA, YSYEKL. Trimming stripped 0 bases from V and 3 bases from J, with 6 bases between. This CDR3 contains 14 residues. TCRdb's table, derived via immunoSEQ multiplex PCR, lists solely in-frame clones and lacks some. There are roughly 260,000 clones in the sample; 93% occur only once, and around 0.57% lies in the top ten. Worth noting for this clone: Its matching antigen is unknown.

Source: peripheral blood, taken on day 0 of AZD1222 vaccination. The chain recombines TRBV4-1 with TRBJ1-5; D is unclear. This receptor was identified in an adult in good health. CDR3 sequence (DNA): TGCGCCAGCAGCCAAGAGGCTCCCAATCAGCCCCAGCATTTT. This translates into CASSQEAPNQPQHF.